The clone carrying this TCR beta chain was picked up many times. These data are taken from a study of T-cell reconstitution after alpha-beta-depleted transplantation in children. Looked up from germline, CDR1 is SEHNR and CDR2 is FQNEAQ (reference sequence). The CDR3 loop spans 14 amino acids. V was cut by 3 bases and J by 1 base, with 10 bases left in between. The authors prepared the TCRbeta library with unique molecular identifiers. TCRdb reanalysed the PCR reads using MiXCR and keeps one entry per CDR3 protein. The table shows hundreds of thousands of distinct CDR3 sequences, with around 12% occurring only once.

V gene TRBV7-9 combines with J gene TRBJ2-7; TRBD2 is a possible D gene (6 bases). The sequence derives from a girl aged 2-10 years with congenital amegakaryocytic thrombocytopenia, due to receive a stem cell transplant. The sequences come from PBMCs, collected before TCRalphabeta/CD19-depleted stem cell transplant. CDR3 residues: CASSFKGRSYEQYF. In nucleotides, the CDR3 is TGTGCCAGCAGCTTTAAGGGGAGGTCCTACGAGCAGTACTTC.